A selection of T cell receptor beta chains follows, all from one sample in a study of early T cells in non-severe SARS-CoV-2 infection. TCRdb fed the 5' RACE reads into MiXCR, producing one record per CDR3 protein. The sample records 80,000 or so distinct CDR3 sequences, over 12% being singletons. Sequenced material: whole blood. Source of these receptors: an adult who was a healthcare worker with PCR-confirmed SARS-CoV-2 infection or an uninfected control (not recorded which). Both conserved end residues are part of each CDR3. Each record gives: CDR3 length, V gene, clone size, J gene, D gene, CDR3 DNA, CDR3 protein. The D gene is left open where the match is weak. A row's size may be missing; if present it is once, few, many or a size class.

len: 16
v_gene: TRBV20-1
abundance: few
j_gene: TRBJ2-3
d_gene: TRBD2
CDR3nt: TGCAGTGCTAGAAGGTATAGCGGGGGCCTCACGGATACGCAGTATTTT
CDR3aa: CSARRYSGGLTDTQYF

len: 13
v_gene: TRBV19
abundance: few
j_gene: TRBJ2-2
d_gene: .
CDR3nt: TGTGCCAGTAGTATGACAGTCGCCGGGGAGCTGTTTTTT
CDR3aa: CASSMTVAGELFF

len: 13
v_gene: TRBV20-1
abundance: few
j_gene: TRBJ2-2
d_gene: .
CDR3nt: TGCAGTGCCATTGGCCCTAGAGCCGGGGAGCTGTTTTTT
CDR3aa: CSAIGPRAGELFF

len: 16
v_gene: TRBV6-1
abundance: many
j_gene: TRBJ2-3
d_gene: .
CDR3nt: TGTGCCAGCAGTGGCGGCTTTGGTTCCCGCACAGATACGCAGTATTTT
CDR3aa: CASSGGFGSRTDTQYF

len: 12
v_gene: TRBV29-1
abundance: few
j_gene: TRBJ2-1
d_gene: .
CDR3nt: TGCAGCGTTCTCCAGTACGCCAATGAGCAGTTCTTC
CDR3aa: CSVLQYANEQFF

len: 15
v_gene: TRBV2
abundance: many
j_gene: TRBJ1-1
d_gene: TRBD1
CDR3nt: TGTGCCAGCAGGCCGCCGACAAGGGGGCCCACTGAAGCTTTCTTT
CDR3aa: CASRPPTRGPTEAFF

len: 15
v_gene: TRBV6-5
abundance: many
j_gene: TRBJ2-3
d_gene: TRBD1
CDR3nt: TGTGCCAGCAGTTACTCCGGACAGGGCACAGATACGCAGTATTTT
CDR3aa: CASSYSGQGTDTQYF

len: 13
v_gene: TRBV6-4
abundance: .
j_gene: TRBJ1-1
d_gene: .
CDR3nt: TGTGCCAGCAGTGACCGGGACAACACTGAAGCTTTCTTT
CDR3aa: CASSDRDNTEAFF

len: 11
v_gene: TRBV28
abundance: .
j_gene: TRBJ2-1
d_gene: .
CDR3nt: TGTGCCAGCAGTGGGTTTAGCGAGCAGTTCTTC
CDR3aa: CASSGFSEQFF

len: 18
v_gene: TRBV10-2
abundance: few
j_gene: TRBJ2-2
d_gene: TRBD2
CDR3nt: TGCGCCAGCAGTGACCGGACTAGCGGGGGGGCCTGGACCGGGGAGCTGTTTTTT
CDR3aa: CASSDRTSGGAWTGELFF

len: 14
v_gene: TRBV18
abundance: .
j_gene: TRBJ1-1
d_gene: .
CDR3nt: TGTGCCAGCTCCCTGGCATTATTGAACACTGAAGCTTTCTTT
CDR3aa: CASSLALLNTEAFF

len: 13
v_gene: TRBV7-9
abundance: few
j_gene: TRBJ2-7
d_gene: .
CDR3nt: TGTGCCAGCAGCTTAGCAGGGTATTACGAGCAGTACTTC
CDR3aa: CASSLAGYYEQYF

len: 13
v_gene: TRBV5-1
abundance: many
j_gene: TRBJ1-2
d_gene: .
CDR3nt: TGCGCCAGCAGCCCGCGGGACGGCTATGGCTACACCTTC
CDR3aa: CASSPRDGYGYTF

len: 13
v_gene: TRBV30
abundance: many
j_gene: TRBJ2-3
d_gene: .
CDR3nt: TGTGCCTGGAGTTCCCCCTTCACAGATACGCAGTATTTT
CDR3aa: CAWSSPFTDTQYF

len: 11
v_gene: TRBV13
abundance: many
j_gene: TRBJ1-1
d_gene: .
CDR3nt: TGTGCCAGCACAGGGAGCACTGAAGCTTTCTTT
CDR3aa: CASTGSTEAFF

len: 14
v_gene: TRBV3-1
abundance: many
j_gene: TRBJ1-5
d_gene: .
CDR3nt: TGTGCCAGCAGCCGAACAGGGATCAATCAGCCCCAGCATTTT
CDR3aa: CASSRTGINQPQHF

len: 16
v_gene: TRBV6-1
abundance: few
j_gene: TRBJ2-7
d_gene: TRBD1
CDR3nt: TGTGCCAGCAGTGAAGCGACGGACAGGGGGGCCTACGAGCAGTACTTC
CDR3aa: CASSEATDRGAYEQYF

len: 14
v_gene: TRBV6-2/TRBV6-3
abundance: many
j_gene: TRBJ2-5
d_gene: .
CDR3nt: TGTGCCAGCAGTTCCCCTATCGGAAAAGAGACCCAGTACTTC
CDR3aa: CASSSPIGKETQYF

len: 10
v_gene: TRBV6-1
abundance: .
j_gene: TRBJ2-2
d_gene: .
CDR3nt: TGTGCCAGCGGAACCGGGGAGCTGTTTTTT
CDR3aa: CASGTGELFF

len: 18
v_gene: TRBV12-2
abundance: .
j_gene: TRBJ1-5
d_gene: .
CDR3nt: TGTGCAAGTCGCTTACCAGGTCGAGCATCCCGGATCAATCAGCCCCAGCATTTT
CDR3aa: CASRLPGRASRINQPQHF

len: 16
v_gene: TRBV11-3
abundance: .
j_gene: TRBJ2-2
d_gene: .
CDR3nt: TGTGCCAGCAGCTTCCCGGGTCTAGCGCACACCGGGGAGCTGTTTTTT
CDR3aa: CASSFPGLAHTGELFF

len: 13
v_gene: TRBV7-6
abundance: many
j_gene: TRBJ2-3
d_gene: .
CDR3nt: TGTGCCAGCAGCTACAGGGGGGGAGATACGCAGTATTTT
CDR3aa: CASSYRGGDTQYF

len: 14
v_gene: TRBV11-2
abundance: .
j_gene: TRBJ2-3
d_gene: TRBD2
CDR3nt: TGTGCCAGCACCCGGGAGGTTGACACAGATACGCAGTATTTT
CDR3aa: CASTREVDTDTQYF

len: 12
v_gene: TRBV29-1
abundance: .
j_gene: TRBJ1-1
d_gene: .
CDR3nt: TGCAGCGCCGAGCTAGCGAACACTGAAGCTTTCTTT
CDR3aa: CSAELANTEAFF

len: 14
v_gene: TRBV7-9
abundance: many
j_gene: TRBJ2-7
d_gene: TRBD2
CDR3nt: TGTGCCAGCAGCTCGAGCGGGAGAGTCCACGAGCAGTACTTC
CDR3aa: CASSSSGRVHEQYF

len: 14
v_gene: TRBV20-1
abundance: .
j_gene: TRBJ1-4
d_gene: .
CDR3nt: TGCAGTGCTAAAAGGACAAGTACTAATGAAAAACTGTTTTTT
CDR3aa: CSAKRTSTNEKLFF

len: 10
v_gene: TRBV6-8
abundance: .
j_gene: TRBJ1-6
d_gene: .
CDR3nt: TGTGCCAGCGTAACCTCACCCCTCCACTTT
CDR3aa: CASVTSPLHF

len: 16
v_gene: TRBV7-2
abundance: .
j_gene: TRBJ2-7
d_gene: TRBD2
CDR3nt: TGTGCCAGCAGCCCCCAGTGGGCGGGGGGCCAGGACGAGCAGTACTTC
CDR3aa: CASSPQWAGGQDEQYF

len: 13
v_gene: TRBV7-6
abundance: many
j_gene: TRBJ2-7
d_gene: .
CDR3nt: TGTGCCAGCAGCTTAGGGGACCCCTACGAGCAGTACTTC
CDR3aa: CASSLGDPYEQYF

len: 15
v_gene: TRBV20-1
abundance: few
j_gene: TRBJ2-1
d_gene: TRBD1
CDR3nt: TGCAGTGCTAGTCGGACAGGGGGCGCGGGGAATGAGCAGTTCTTC
CDR3aa: CSASRTGGAGNEQFF

len: 13
v_gene: TRBV7-7
abundance: many
j_gene: TRBJ2-3
d_gene: TRBD2
CDR3nt: TGTGCTTCTAGCGGGGGCCGCACAGATACGCAGTATTTT
CDR3aa: CASSGGRTDTQYF

len: 15
v_gene: TRBV9
abundance: once
j_gene: TRBJ2-1
d_gene: .
CDR3nt: TGTGCCAGCAGCGTAGACGTTGGTGGCAACAATGAGCAGTTCTTC
CDR3aa: CASSVDVGGNNEQFF

len: 17
v_gene: TRBV7-9
abundance: many
j_gene: TRBJ2-7
d_gene: TRBD1
CDR3nt: TGTGCCAGCAGCCACGGTTCACGGACAGGGGGCATCTACGAGCAGTACTTC
CDR3aa: CASSHGSRTGGIYEQYF

len: 13
v_gene: TRBV3-1
abundance: few
j_gene: TRBJ1-1
d_gene: .
CDR3nt: TGTGCCAGCAGCGCCGGCGGCCGCACTGAAGCTTTCTTT
CDR3aa: CASSAGGRTEAFF

len: 12
v_gene: TRBV30
abundance: many
j_gene: TRBJ2-2
d_gene: .
CDR3nt: TGTGCCTGGAGTGGGGTTTACGGGGAGCTGTTTTTT
CDR3aa: CAWSGVYGELFF

len: 17
v_gene: TRBV6-1
abundance: few
j_gene: TRBJ2-5
d_gene: .
CDR3nt: TGTGCCAGCAGTGAATTTCCAGGGAAAGGACGGGTAGAGACCCAGTACTTC
CDR3aa: CASSEFPGKGRVETQYF

len: 11
v_gene: TRBV7-9
abundance: .
j_gene: TRBJ2-1
d_gene: TRBD1
CDR3nt: TGTGCCAGCAGCCCCCCGGACAGGGAGACCTTC
CDR3aa: CASSPPDRETF

len: 16
v_gene: TRBV4-1
abundance: many
j_gene: TRBJ2-1
d_gene: TRBD2
CDR3nt: TGCGCCAGCAGCCAAGCTCCCGGACTAGCTGGCAATGAGCAGTTCTTC
CDR3aa: CASSQAPGLAGNEQFF

len: 18
v_gene: TRBV4-2
abundance: many
j_gene: TRBJ2-7
d_gene: TRBD2
CDR3nt: TGTGCCAGCAGCCAAGATATCACTAGCGGGGGGGGAACCTACGAGCAGTACTTC
CDR3aa: CASSQDITSGGGTYEQYF

len: 14
v_gene: TRBV29-1
abundance: few
j_gene: TRBJ2-7
d_gene: .
CDR3nt: TGCAGCGTCGCCACCTCGGAGAGCGCCTACGAGCAGTACTTC
CDR3aa: CSVATSESAYEQYF

len: 16
v_gene: TRBV20-1
abundance: few
j_gene: TRBJ2-7
d_gene: TRBD1
CDR3nt: TGCAGTGCTAGAGATAGCAGACAGGGGGATTGGGGCGAGCAGTACTTC
CDR3aa: CSARDSRQGDWGEQYF

len: 13
v_gene: TRBV7-9
abundance: few
j_gene: TRBJ1-2
d_gene: .
CDR3nt: TGTGCCAGCAGCGTGGACACGAACTATGGCTACACCTTC
CDR3aa: CASSVDTNYGYTF

len: 13
v_gene: TRBV29-1
abundance: few
j_gene: TRBJ2-3
d_gene: TRBD2
CDR3nt: TGCAGCGTTTCTAGCGGAGCTAGAGATACGCAGTATTTT
CDR3aa: CSVSSGARDTQYF

len: 15
v_gene: TRBV7-9
abundance: few
j_gene: TRBJ2-2
d_gene: .
CDR3nt: TGTGCCAGCAGCTTAGCGCGGGGATCCACCGGGGAGCTGTTTTTT
CDR3aa: CASSLARGSTGELFF